This T cell receptor (beta chain) was documented in a study of cytomegalovirus exposure and HLA in healthy donors. PCR employed 60 Vbeta and 13 Jbeta primers. Assay: immunoSEQ multiplex PCR; the TCRdb copy retains only in-frame clones and omits some. The profile shows about 280,000 clones, 70% to 90% of them singletons. Sequenced material: PBMCs. The sequence was collected from a woman younger than 30 in good health and CMV-seronegative.

In DNA, the CDR3 is TGTGCCAGCAGCCGTGGACAGGGCGGGGACACTGAAGCTTTCTTT. Translated, it gives CASSRGQGGDTEAFF. This chain uses TRBV14 with TRBJ1-1; 8 nucleotides agree with TRBD1. CDR1 and CDR2 (germline): SGHDN, FVKESK. This CDR3 is 15 amino acids long. With 4 bases clipped from V and 3 bases from J, the junction kept 7 bases outside the gene matches.